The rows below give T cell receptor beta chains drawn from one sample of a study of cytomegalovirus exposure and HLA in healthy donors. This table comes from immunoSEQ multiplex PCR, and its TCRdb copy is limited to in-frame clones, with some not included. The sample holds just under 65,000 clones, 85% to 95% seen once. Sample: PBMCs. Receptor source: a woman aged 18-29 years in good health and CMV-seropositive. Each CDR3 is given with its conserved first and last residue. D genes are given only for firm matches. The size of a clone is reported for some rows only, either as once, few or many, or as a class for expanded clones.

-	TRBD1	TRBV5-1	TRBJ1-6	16	TGCGCCAGCAGTTTAACGCAGGGACAGACCAATTCACCCCTCCACTTT	CASSLTQGQTNSPLHF
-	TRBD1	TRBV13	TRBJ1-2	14	TGTGCCAGCAGCTTAGGCGGGGACAGGGTGGGCTACACCTTC	CASSLGGDRVGYTF
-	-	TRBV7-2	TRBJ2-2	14	TGTGCCAGCAGCTTCCTACAGGGCCCCGGGGAGCTGTTTTTT	CASSFLQGPGELFF
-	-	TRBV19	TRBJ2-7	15	TGTGCCAGTAGTACCGGGCAGGGGAGCCTTAGCGAGCAGTACTTC	CASSTGQGSLSEQYF
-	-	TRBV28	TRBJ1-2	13	TGTGCCAGCGAAACAGCCTTGAACTATGGCTACACCTTC	CASETALNYGYTF
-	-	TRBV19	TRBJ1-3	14	TGTGCCACTACAACAGGGAGCTCTGGAAACACCATATATTTT	CATTTGSSGNTIYF
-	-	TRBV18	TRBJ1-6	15	TGTGCCAGCTCACGCACCGGGACATATTATTCACCCCTCCACTTT	CASSRTGTYYSPLHF
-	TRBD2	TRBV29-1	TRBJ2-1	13	TGCAGCGTTGTGACTAGCGGTTACAATGAGCAGTTCTTC	CSVVTSGYNEQFF
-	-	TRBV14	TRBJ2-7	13	TGTGCCAGCAGTACAAGAGCGCCGGGGGAGCAGTACTTC	CASSTRAPGEQYF
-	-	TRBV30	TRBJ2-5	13	TGTGCCTGGACCACATCGGGGGGCGAGACCCAGTACTTC	CAWTTSGGETQYF
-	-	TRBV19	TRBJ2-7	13	TGTGCCTCCAACCAGGGGAACGTCCACGAGCAGTACTTC	CASNQGNVHEQYF
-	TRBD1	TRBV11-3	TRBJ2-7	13	TGTGCCAGCAGCCCGACAGGGAGAGGAGAGCAGTACTTC	CASSPTGRGEQYF
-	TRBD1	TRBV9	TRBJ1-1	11	TGTGCCAGCAGCGGGACAGGTGAAGCTTTCTTT	CASSGTGEAFF
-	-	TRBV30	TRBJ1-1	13	TGTGCCTGGAGTCGGTTGCGGAACACTGAAGCTTTCTTT	CAWSRLRNTEAFF
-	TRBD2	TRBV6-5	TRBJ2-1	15	TGTGCCAGCAGCCGACTAAGCGGGGGTTACAATGAGCAGTTCTTC	CASSRLSGGYNEQFF
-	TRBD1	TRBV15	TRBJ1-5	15	TGTGCCACCAGCAGAGGGACAGGTATTATACGGCCCCAGCATTTT	CATSRGTGIIRPQHF
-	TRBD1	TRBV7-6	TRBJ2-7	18	TGTGCCAGCAGCTTAGGAAGCGGACAGGGTTCGTATACCTACGAGCAGTACTTC	CASSLGSGQGSYTYEQYF
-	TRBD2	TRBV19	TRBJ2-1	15	TGTGCCAGTAGTATAGCTAGCGGGGCAGGAAATGAGCAGTTCTTC	CASSIASGAGNEQFF
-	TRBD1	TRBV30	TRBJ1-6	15	TGTGCCTGGAGACTCCCTACAGGGGGCTATTCACCCCTCCACTTT	CAWRLPTGGYSPLHF
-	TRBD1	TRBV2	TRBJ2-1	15	TGTGCCAGCAATCTCGGGACAGGGGGCAACAATGAGCAGTTCTTC	CASNLGTGGNNEQFF
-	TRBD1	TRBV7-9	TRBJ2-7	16	TGTGCCAGCAGCGGAACCGGGACAGAGCGAACCTACGAGCAGTACTTC	CASSGTGTERTYEQYF
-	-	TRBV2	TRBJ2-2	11	TGTGCCACCCGAGCCGCCGGGGAGCTGTTTTTT	CATRAAGELFF
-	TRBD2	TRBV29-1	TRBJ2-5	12	TGCAGCGTTGGCGGGGGGGGTGAGACCCAGTACTTC	CSVGGGGETQYF
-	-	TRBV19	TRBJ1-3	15	TGTGCCAGTAGCCGAAACCGGGGCTCTGGAAACACCATATATTTT	CASSRNRGSGNTIYF
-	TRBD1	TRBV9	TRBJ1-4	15	TGTGCCAGCAGCGTAGCCGGGACAGGGAGTGAAAAACTGTTTTTT	CASSVAGTGSEKLFF
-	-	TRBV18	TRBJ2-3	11	TGTGCCAGCTCACGCGGGGGCACGCAGTATTTT	CASSRGGTQYF
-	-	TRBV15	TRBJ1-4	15	TGTGCCACCAGCAGAGATCCGGGGGCTAATGAAAAACTGTTTTTT	CATSRDPGANEKLFF
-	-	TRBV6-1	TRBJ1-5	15	TGTGCCAGCAGTGAAGCGGTCAGGGCCGATCAGCCCCAGCATTTT	CASSEAVRADQPQHF
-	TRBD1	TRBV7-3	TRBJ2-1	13	TGTGCCAGCAGCAGGGACAGGTCGAATGAGCAGTTCTTC	CASSRDRSNEQFF
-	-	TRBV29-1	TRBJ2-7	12	TGCAGCGTTGCCAGGGATTCCAGCGAGCAGTACTTC	CSVARDSSEQYF
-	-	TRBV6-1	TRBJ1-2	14	TGTGCCAGCAGAGTTGAAGGCAGGCTTCATGGCTACACCTTC	CASRVEGRLHGYTF
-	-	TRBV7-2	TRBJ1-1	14	TGTGCCAGCAGCCTCATACCCGCGGGGACTGAAGCTTTCTTT	CASSLIPAGTEAFF
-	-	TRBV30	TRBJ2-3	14	TGTGCCTGGAGTGAGGGGCCCGTCACAGATACGCAGTATTTT	CAWSEGPVTDTQYF
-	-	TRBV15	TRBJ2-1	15	TGTGCCACCAGCATTTCGCGGGCAAAATGGAATGAGCAGTTCTTC	CATSISRAKWNEQFF
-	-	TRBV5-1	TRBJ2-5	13	TGCGCCAGCAGCCAAAACAACGGGGAGACCCAGTACTTC	CASSQNNGETQYF
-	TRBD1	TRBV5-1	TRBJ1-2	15	TGCGCCAGCAGCGATACAGGGGGCGGAATTTATGGCTACACCTTC	CASSDTGGGIYGYTF
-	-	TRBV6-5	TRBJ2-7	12	TGTGCCAGCAGTTACCGAGGCTACGAGCAGTACTTC	CASSYRGYEQYF
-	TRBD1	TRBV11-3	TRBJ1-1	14	TGTGCCAGCAGCTCGGACAGGGGCAACACTGAAGCTTTCTTT	CASSSDRGNTEAFF
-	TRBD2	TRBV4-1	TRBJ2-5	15	TGCGCCAGCAGCCAAGGGACTAGCGGCCAAGAGACCCAGTACTTC	CASSQGTSGQETQYF
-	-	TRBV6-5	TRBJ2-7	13	TGTGCCAGCAGTTACCGACGGGGATACGAGCAGTACTTC	CASSYRRGYEQYF
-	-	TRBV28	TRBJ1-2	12	TGTGCCAGCAGTTTCCAAAACTATGGCTACACCTTC	CASSFQNYGYTF
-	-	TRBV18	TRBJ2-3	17	TGTGCCAGCTCACAACAGAGCGGAAGGCTGATAACAGATACGCAGTATTTT	CASSQQSGRLITDTQYF
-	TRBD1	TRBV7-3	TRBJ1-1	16	TGTGCCAGCAGCTCAGCCCGGACAGGGATGAACACTGAAGCTTTCTTT	CASSSARTGMNTEAFF
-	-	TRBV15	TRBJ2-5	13	TGTGCCACCAGCAGAGTTCCCGAAGAGACCCAGTACTTC	CATSRVPEETQYF
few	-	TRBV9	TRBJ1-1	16	TGTGCCAGCAGCGTCGGGGCGGGGCGGGGCCTTACTGAAGCTTTCTTT	CASSVGAGRGLTEAFF
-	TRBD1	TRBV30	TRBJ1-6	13	TGTGCCCATGGACAGGGGGCTTCTTCACCCCTCCACTTT	CAHGQGASSPLHF
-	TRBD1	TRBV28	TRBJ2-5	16	TGTGCCAGCAGTCCCCGGGGTCAGGGGGTACGCGAGACCCAGTACTTC	CASSPRGQGVRETQYF
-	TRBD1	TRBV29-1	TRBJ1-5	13	TGCAGCGTCGGACAGGGGCCTCGACAGCCCCAGCATTTT	CSVGQGPRQPQHF
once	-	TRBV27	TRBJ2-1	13	TGTGCCAGCAGTTACCTTAGCGGACCCGAGCAGTTCTTC	CASSYLSGPEQFF
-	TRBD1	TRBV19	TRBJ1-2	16	TGTGCCAGTAGTATGACAGGGAGGCCGCTCGGCTATGGCTACACCTTC	CASSMTGRPLGYGYTF
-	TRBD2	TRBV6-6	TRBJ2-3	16	TGTGCCAGCAAACAGGGACTAGCGGGTCCCTTAGATACGCAGTATTTT	CASKQGLAGPLDTQYF
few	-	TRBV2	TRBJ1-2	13	TGTGCCAGCAGGAGTGAAGCTAACTATGGCTACACCTTC	CASRSEANYGYTF
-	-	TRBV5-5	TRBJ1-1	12	TGTGCCAGCAGCCCTCTGGGGCCTGAAGCTTTCTTT	CASSPLGPEAFF
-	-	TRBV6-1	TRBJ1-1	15	TGTGCCAGCAGTGATCAGGGCAGGATGAACACTGAAGCTTTCTTT	CASSDQGRMNTEAFF
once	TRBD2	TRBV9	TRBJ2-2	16	TGTGCCAGCAGCGCTCGAGCGGGGGGGCTGGCCGGGGAGCTGTTTTTT	CASSARAGGLAGELFF
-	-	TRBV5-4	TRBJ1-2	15	TGTGCCAGCAGCTCCAACAGTAAAGCTAACTATGGCTACACCTTC	CASSSNSKANYGYTF
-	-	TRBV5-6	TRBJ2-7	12	TGTGCCAGCAGCGGGGGGAACTACGAGCAGTACTTC	CASSGGNYEQYF
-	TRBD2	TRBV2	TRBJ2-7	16	TGTGCCAGCAGGAGGGCTAGCGGGGGTTTATCCTACGAGCAGTACTTC	CASRRASGGLSYEQYF